This T cell receptor beta chain came from a study of blood T cells in healthy people across ages. Findings of the study overall: Among long-lived donors, naive CD4+ cells were more numerous and diversity higher than in aged donors.

Collection of about 9.4 milliliters of peripheral blood was performed for each donor. Total RNA, at least 5.5 micrograms per sample, was extracted from PBMCs. Sample-barcoded 5' priming and a J-beta primer mix drove a second PCR of about 7 to 12 cycles. TCRdb itself ran the 5' RACE reads through MiXCR, one entry per CDR3 protein. This sample has 550,000 to 700,000 distinct CDR3 sequences; about 25% occur once, and the top ten carry approximately 18%. V shed 3 bases and J 2 bases; nucleotides not matched to a gene: 4. Germline CDR1 and CDR2: SGHRS and YFSETQ. The CDR3 covers 15 residues. A remark on this clonotype: The target antigen is unknown.

The specimen sequenced was blood. The chain combines TRBV5-1 with TRBJ1-1; the match to TRBD1 covers 10 bases. The clonotype comes from a woman aged 65 to 85 in good health. The CDR3 nucleotides are TGCGCCAGCAGCTCCGGGACAGGGGTTAACACTGAAGCTTTCTTT. It codes for CASSSGTGVNTEAFF.